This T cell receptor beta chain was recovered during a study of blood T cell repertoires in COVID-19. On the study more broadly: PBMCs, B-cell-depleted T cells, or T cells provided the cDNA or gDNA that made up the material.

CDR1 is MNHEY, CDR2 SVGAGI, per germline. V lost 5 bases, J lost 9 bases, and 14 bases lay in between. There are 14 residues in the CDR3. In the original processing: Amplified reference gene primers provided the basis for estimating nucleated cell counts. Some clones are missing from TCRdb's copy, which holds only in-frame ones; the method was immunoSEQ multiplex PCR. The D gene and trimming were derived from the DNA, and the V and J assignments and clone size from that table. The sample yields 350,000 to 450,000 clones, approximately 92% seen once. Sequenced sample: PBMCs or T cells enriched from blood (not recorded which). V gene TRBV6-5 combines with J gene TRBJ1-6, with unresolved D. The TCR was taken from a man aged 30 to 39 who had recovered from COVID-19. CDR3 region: CASSPRGMGSPLHF. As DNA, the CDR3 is TGTGCCAGCAGTCCGCGGGGTATGGGTTCACCCCTCCACTTT.